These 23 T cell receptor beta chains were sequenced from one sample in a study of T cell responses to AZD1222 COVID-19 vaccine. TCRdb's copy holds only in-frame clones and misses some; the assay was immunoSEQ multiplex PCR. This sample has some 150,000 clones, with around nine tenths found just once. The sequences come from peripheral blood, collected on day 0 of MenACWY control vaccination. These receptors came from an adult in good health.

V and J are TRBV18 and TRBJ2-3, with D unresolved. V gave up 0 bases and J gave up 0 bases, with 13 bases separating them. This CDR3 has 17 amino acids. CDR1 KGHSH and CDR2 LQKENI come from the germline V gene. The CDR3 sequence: CASSPPNRRYSTDTQYF. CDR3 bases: TGTGCCAGCTCACCACCAAACAGAAGATACAGCACAGATACGCAGTATTTT.

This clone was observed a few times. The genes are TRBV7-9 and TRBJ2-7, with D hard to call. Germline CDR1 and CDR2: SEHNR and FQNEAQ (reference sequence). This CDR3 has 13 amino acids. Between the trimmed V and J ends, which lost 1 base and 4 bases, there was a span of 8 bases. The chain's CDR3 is CASSLDLRYEQYF. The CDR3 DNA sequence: TGTGCCAGCAGCTTAGATCTGAGATACGAGCAGTACTTC.

The CDR3 region has the DNA TGTGCCAGCAGCTTAAAGACAGGGGACGCTGAAGCTTTCTTT. Encoded protein: CASSLKTGDAEAFF. The chain has TRBV7-2 and TRBJ1-1; 8 positions match TRBD1. The CDR3 contains 14 residues. CDR1 SGHTA and CDR2 FQGNSA come from the germline V gene. With 2 bases clipped from V and 6 bases from J, the junction kept 5 bases outside the gene matches.

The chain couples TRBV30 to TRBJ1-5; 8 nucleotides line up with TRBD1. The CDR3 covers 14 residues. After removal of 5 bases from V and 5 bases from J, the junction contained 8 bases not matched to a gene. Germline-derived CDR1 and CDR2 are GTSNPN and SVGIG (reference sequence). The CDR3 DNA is TGTGCCTGGCGTACAGGGGGTCAGGATCAGCCCCAGCATTTT. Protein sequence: CAWRTGGQDQPQHF. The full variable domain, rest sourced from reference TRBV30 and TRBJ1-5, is SQTIHQWPATLVQPVGSPLSLECTVEGTSNPNLYWYRQAAGRGLQLLFYSVGIGQISSEVPQNLSASRPQDRQFILSSKKLLLSDSGFYLCAWRTGGQDQPQHFGDGTRLSIL.

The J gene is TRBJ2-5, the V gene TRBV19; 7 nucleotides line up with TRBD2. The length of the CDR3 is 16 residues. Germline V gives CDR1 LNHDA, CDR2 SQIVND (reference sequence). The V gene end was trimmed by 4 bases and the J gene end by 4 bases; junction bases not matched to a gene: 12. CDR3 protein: CASSTAFAGERETQYF. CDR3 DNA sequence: TGTGCCAGTAGTACAGCCTTTGCGGGAGAGCGAGAGACCCAGTACTTC.

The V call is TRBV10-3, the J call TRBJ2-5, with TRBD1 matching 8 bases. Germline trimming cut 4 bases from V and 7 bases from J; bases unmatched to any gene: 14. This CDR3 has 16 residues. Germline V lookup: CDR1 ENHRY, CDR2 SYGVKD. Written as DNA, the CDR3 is TGTGCCATCAGTGCGGGGACTGGACAGGGCCCGGCGACCCAGTACTTC. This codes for CAISAGTGQGPATQYF.

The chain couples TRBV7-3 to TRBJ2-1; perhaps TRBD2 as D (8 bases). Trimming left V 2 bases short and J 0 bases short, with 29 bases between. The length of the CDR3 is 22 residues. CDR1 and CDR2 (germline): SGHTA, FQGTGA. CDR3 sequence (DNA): TGTGCCAGCAGCTTATTGGCAGGGGGTGGTCTGGCGGGAGGCTTCTCCTACAATGAGCAGTTCTTC. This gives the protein CASSLLAGGGLAGGFSYNEQFF.

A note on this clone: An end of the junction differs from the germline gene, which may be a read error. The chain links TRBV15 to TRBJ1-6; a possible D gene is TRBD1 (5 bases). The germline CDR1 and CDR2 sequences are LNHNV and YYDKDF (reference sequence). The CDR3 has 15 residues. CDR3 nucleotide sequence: TGTGCCACCAGCCGAGACAGCTCCTATAATTCACCCCTCCACTTT. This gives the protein CATSRDSSYNSPLHF.

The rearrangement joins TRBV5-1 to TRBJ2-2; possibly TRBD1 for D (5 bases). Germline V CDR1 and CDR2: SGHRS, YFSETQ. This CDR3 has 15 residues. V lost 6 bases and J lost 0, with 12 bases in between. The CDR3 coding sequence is TGCGCCAGCATCCCGACAGTCGCGAACACCGGGGAGCTGTTTTTT. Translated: CASIPTVANTGELFF.

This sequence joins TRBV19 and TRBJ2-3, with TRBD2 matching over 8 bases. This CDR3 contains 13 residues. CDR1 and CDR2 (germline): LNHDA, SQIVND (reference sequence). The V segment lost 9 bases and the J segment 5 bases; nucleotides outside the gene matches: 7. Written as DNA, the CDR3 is TGTGCCAGCTCGGGGGGGCCCGAAGATACGCAGTATTTT. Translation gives CASSGGPEDTQYF. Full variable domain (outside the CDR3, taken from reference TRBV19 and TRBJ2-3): DGGITQSPKYLFRKEGQNVTLSCEQNLNHDAMYWYRQDPGQGLRLIYYSQIVNDFQKGDIAEGYSVSREKKESFPLTVTSAQKNPTAFYLCASSGGPEDTQYFGPGTRLTVL.

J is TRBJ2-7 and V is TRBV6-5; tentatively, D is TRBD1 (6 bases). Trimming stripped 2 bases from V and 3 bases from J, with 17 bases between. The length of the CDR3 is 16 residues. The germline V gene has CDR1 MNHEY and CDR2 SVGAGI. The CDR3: CASSYREPGQHYEQYF. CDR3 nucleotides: TGTGCCAGCAGTTACCGAGAACCCGGACAGCACTACGAGCAGTACTTC.

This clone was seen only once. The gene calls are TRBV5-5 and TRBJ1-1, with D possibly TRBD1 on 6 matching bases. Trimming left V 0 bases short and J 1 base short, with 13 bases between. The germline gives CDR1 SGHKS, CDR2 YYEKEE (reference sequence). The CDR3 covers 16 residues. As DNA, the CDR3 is TGTGCCAGCAGCTTGGGTCATACAGGGTGGAACACTGAAGCTTTCTTT. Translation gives CASSLGHTGWNTEAFF.

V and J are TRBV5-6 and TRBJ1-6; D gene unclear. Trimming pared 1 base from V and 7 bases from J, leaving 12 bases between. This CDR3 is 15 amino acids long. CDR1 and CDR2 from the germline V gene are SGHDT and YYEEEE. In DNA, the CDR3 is TGTGCCAGCAGCTTGTGGAAGAGTCCAAATTCACCCCTCCACTTT. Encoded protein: CASSLWKSPNSPLHF.

The CDR3 region has the DNA TGCAGTGCTAGTTCTCACGGGGGGAAGAATTCACCCCTCCACTTT. Translation: CSASSHGGKNSPLHF. The chain links TRBV20-1 to TRBJ1-6, with a tentative D call TRBD1 (5 bases). The V gene's germline CDR1 is DFQATT and CDR2 SNEGSKA (reference sequence). The CDR3 contains 15 residues. Trimming removed 3 bases from V and 7 bases from J, with 16 bases in between.

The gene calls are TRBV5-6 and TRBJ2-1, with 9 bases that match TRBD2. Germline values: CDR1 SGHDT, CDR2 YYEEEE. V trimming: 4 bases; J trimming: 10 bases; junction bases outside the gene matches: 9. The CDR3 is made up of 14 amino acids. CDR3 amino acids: CASSRPGLAGEQFF. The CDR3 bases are TGTGCCAGCAGCCGCCCGGGACTAGCAGGCGAGCAGTTCTTC. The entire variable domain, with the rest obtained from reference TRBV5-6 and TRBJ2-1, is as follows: DAGVTQSPTHLIKTRGQQVTLRCSPKSGHDTVSWYQQALGQGPQFIFQYYEEEERQRGNFPDRFSGHQFPNYSSELNVNALLLGDSALYLCASSRPGLAGEQFFGPGTRLTVL.

The CDR3 here is CASRPGDRGHQPQHF. The DNA of the CDR3 is TGTGCCAGCCGACCCGGGGACAGGGGGCATCAGCCCCAGCATTTT. The V and J genes are TRBV28 and TRBJ1-5; TRBD1 aligns across 12 bases. Germline assignment: CDR1 MDHEN and CDR2 SYDVKM. After removal of 8 bases from V and 5 bases from J, the junction contained 7 bases not matched to a gene. The CDR3 is 15 amino acids.

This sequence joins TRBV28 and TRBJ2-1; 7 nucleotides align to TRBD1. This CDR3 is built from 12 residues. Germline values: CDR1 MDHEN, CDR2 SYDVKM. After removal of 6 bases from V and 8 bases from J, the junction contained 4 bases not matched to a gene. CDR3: CASRQGIDEQFF. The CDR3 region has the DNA TGTGCCAGCAGACAGGGGATCGATGAGCAGTTCTTC.

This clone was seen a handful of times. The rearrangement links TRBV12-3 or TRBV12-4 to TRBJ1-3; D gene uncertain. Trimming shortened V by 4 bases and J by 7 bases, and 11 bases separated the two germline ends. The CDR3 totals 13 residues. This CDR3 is CASSYGPTNTIYF. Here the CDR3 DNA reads TGTGCCAGCAGTTACGGACCGACTAACACCATATATTTT.

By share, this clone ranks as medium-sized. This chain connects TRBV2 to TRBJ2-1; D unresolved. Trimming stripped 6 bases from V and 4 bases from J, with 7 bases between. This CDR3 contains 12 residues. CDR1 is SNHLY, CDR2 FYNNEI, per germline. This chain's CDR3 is CASSDRYNEQFF. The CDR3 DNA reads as TGTGCCAGCAGCGACCGATACAATGAGCAGTTCTTC.

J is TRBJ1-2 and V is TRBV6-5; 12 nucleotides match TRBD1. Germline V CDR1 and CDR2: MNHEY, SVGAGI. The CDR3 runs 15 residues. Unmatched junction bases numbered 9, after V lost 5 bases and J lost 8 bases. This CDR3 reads CASSITGTGGRGYTF. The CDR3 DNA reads TGTGCCAGCAGTATTACCGGGACAGGGGGCCGCGGCTACACCTTC.

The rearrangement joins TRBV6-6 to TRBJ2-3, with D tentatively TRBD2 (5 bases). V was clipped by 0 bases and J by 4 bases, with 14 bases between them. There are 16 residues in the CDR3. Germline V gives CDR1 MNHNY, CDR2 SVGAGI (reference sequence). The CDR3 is CASSYSPGMSADTQYF. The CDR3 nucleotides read TGTGCCAGCAGTTACTCGCCCGGGATGTCCGCAGATACGCAGTATTTT.

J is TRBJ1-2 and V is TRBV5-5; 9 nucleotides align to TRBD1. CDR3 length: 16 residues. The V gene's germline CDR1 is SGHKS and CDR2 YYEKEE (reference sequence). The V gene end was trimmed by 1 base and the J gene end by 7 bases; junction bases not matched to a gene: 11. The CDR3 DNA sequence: TGTGCCAGCAGCTTGACTCACAGACAGGGGGAGATTGGCTACACCTTC. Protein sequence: CASSLTHRQGEIGYTF.

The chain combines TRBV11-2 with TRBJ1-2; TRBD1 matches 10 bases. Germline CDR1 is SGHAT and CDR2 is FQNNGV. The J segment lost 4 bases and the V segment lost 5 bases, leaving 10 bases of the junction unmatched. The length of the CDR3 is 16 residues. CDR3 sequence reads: CASSPTRTGGGYGYTF. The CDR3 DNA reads TGTGCCAGCAGCCCAACCCGGACAGGGGGAGGCTATGGCTACACCTTC.